Listed here are 18 T cell receptor beta chains from one sample, sequenced in a study of T cell responses to AZD1222 COVID-19 vaccine. Sequenced by immunoSEQ multiplex PCR; TCRdb stores in-frame clones only, minus some. The table records 140,000 to 150,000 clones, about 90% of them present only once. Sequencing was performed on peripheral blood, taken 28 days after the second dose of the MenACWY control vaccine. The receptors were sampled from an adult who received the MenACWY meningococcal vaccine as a control.

The chain couples TRBV13 to TRBJ1-4, with D unresolved. V shed 5 bases and J shed 8 bases, with 15 bases lying between them. Per germline, CDR1 PRHDT and CDR2 FYEKMQ (reference sequence). CDR3 size: 14 residues. CDR3 sequence: CASSLATLGEKLFF. The CDR3 DNA is TGTGCCAGCAGCCTAGCGACCCTGGGGGAAAAACTGTTTTTT.

A single count supports this clone. The chain combines TRBV28 with TRBJ1-2, with D perhaps matching TRBD1 (6 bases). V was cut by 7 bases and J by 8 bases, with 20 bases left in between. The CDR3 loop spans 14 amino acids. The germline gives CDR1 MDHEN, CDR2 SYDVKM. Here the CDR3 DNA reads TGTGCCAGCATCATAAAGGAGGGGGTAGAAGGCTACACCTTC. Protein sequence: CASIIKEGVEGYTF.

V usage is TRBV4-3 and J usage is TRBJ2-7; 12 nucleotides line up with TRBD2. The CDR3 runs to 18 residues. With V trimmed by 0 bases and J by 4 bases, 10 bases remained unmatched. Germline V CDR1 and CDR2: LGHNA, YSLEER. As DNA, the CDR3 is TGCGCCAGCAGCCAAGAAATTGGGTCTAGCGGGAGGGTGTACGAGCAGTACTTC. This gives the protein CASSQEIGSSGRVYEQYF.

The chain uses TRBV11-3 and TRBJ1-3; unclear D gene. Germline V gives CDR1 SGHNT, CDR2 YENEEA. This CDR3 has 13 amino acids. V lost 5 bases to trimming and J lost 2 bases, with 7 bases between them. This chain's CDR3 is CASSMDAGNTIYF. CDR3 nucleotides: TGTGCCAGCAGCATGGACGCTGGAAACACCATATATTTT.

The J gene is TRBJ1-1, the V gene TRBV15, with D possibly matching TRBD1 (6 bases). The germline V and J ends were trimmed by 0 bases and 1 base, with 12 bases remaining between them. This CDR3 contains 16 residues. Germline assignment: CDR1 LNHNV and CDR2 YYDKDF (reference sequence). CDR3 amino acids: CATSRDVGGANTEAFF. Written as DNA, the CDR3 is TGTGCCACCAGCAGAGATGTGGGGGGCGCGAACACTGAAGCTTTCTTT.

The gene calls are TRBV6-5 and TRBJ1-1; D is perhaps TRBD1 (5 bases). V lost 3 bases to trimming and J lost 4 bases, with 9 bases between them. In germline, CDR1 is MNHEY, CDR2 SVGAGI. The CDR3 runs to 13 residues. CDR3 nucleotides: TGTGCCAGCAGTTATCAGGGCGGCACTGAAGCTTTCTTT. Protein sequence: CASSYQGGTEAFF.

The rearrangement links TRBV3-1 (or the pseudogene TRBV3-2) to TRBJ2-7; 8 bases map to TRBD1. Germline trimming cut 2 bases from V and 1 base from J; bases unmatched to any gene: 1. Germline lookup yields CDR1 LGHDT and CDR2 YNNKEL (reference sequence). This CDR3 is 14 amino acids long. CDR3: CASSQWDRSYEQYF. CDR3 nucleotides: TGTGCCAGCAGCCAATGGGACAGGTCCTACGAGCAGTACTTC.

The chain links TRBV28 to TRBJ2-7; no definite D call. Trimming took 5 bases from V and 3 from J, leaving 8 bases between them. In germline, CDR1 is MDHEN, CDR2 SYDVKM. This CDR3 contains 12 residues. The CDR3 bases are TGTGCCAGCAGTCCTACATACTACGAGCAGTACTTC. Residues: CASSPTYYEQYF.

CDR3 region: CASAGLLTGELFF. The CDR3 DNA is TGTGCCAGCGCGGGACTCCTCACCGGGGAGCTGTTTTTT. The V gene is TRBV3-1 (or the pseudogene TRBV3-2), the J gene TRBJ2-2; possible D gene TRBD2, 6 bases. The CDR3 has 13 amino acids. Germline CDR1 and CDR2: LGHDT and YNNKEL (reference sequence). V lost 8 bases and J lost 4, with 11 bases in between.

The rearrangement joins TRBV11-2 to TRBJ2-5; 15 nucleotides match TRBD2. The ends lost 1 base at V and 4 bases at J; junction bases unmatched: 4. The CDR3 has 17 residues. The germline CDR1 and CDR2 sequences are SGHAT and FQNNGV. CDR3 protein: CASSLGTSGGAGETQYF. The CDR3 nucleotides are TGTGCCAGCAGCTTAGGGACTAGCGGGGGGGCAGGAGAGACCCAGTACTTC.

The chain has TRBV29-1 and TRBJ1-5; TRBD1 aligns across 8 bases. The CDR3 sequence is 13 residues long. J gave up 0 bases and V 5 bases, and 0 bases lay outside the gene matches. Germline values: CDR1 SQVTM, CDR2 ANQGSEA. CDR3 bases: TGCAGCGTTACAGGGGGTAGCAATCAGCCCCAGCATTTT. It encodes CSVTGGSNQPQHF.

The chain has TRBV4-3 and TRBJ2-3; 12 bases align to TRBD2. J was trimmed by 4 bases and V by 2 bases; bases with no gene match: 4. The CDR3 has 16 residues. Germline V gives CDR1 LGHNA, CDR2 YSLEER. Here the CDR3 reads CASSQRLAGVADTQYF. CDR3 nucleotide sequence: TGCGCCAGCAGCCAAAGACTAGCGGGAGTGGCAGATACGCAGTATTTT.

The genes are TRBV5-1 and TRBJ2-7, with 8 bases aligning to TRBD1. Germline CDR1 is SGHRS and CDR2 is YFSETQ. This CDR3 has 15 residues. Trimming at V came to 4 bases and at J to 3 bases, leaving 9 bases not matched to a gene. The CDR3 DNA reads as TGCGCCAGCAGCCCAGGACAGGGCCTCCTCTACGAGCAGTACTTC. The encoded protein is CASSPGQGLLYEQYF.

V is TRBV28 and J is TRBJ1-1; D is possibly TRBD1 (5 bases). V shed 1 base and J shed 4 bases, with 7 bases lying between them. Germline V gene lookup returns CDR1 MDHEN and CDR2 SYDVKM. This CDR3 is built from 13 residues. For the CDR3, the DNA is TGTGCCAGCAGTTTATCGGGACTCACTGAAGCTTTCTTT. Encoded protein: CASSLSGLTEAFF.

The chain is built from TRBV15 and TRBJ2-2; D possibly corresponds to TRBD1 (6 bases). Trimming removed 1 base at V and 0 bases at J, with 12 bases between. This CDR3 contains 17 residues. The germline V gene encodes CDR1 LNHNV and CDR2 YYDKDF (reference sequence). The CDR3 DNA reads as TGTGCCACCAGCAGAGCCACCGGGACAACGAACACCGGGGAGCTGTTTTTT. This codes for CATSRATGTTNTGELFF.

This clone came up once. The chain employs TRBV19 and TRBJ2-2; possibly TRBD1 for D (5 bases). Germline values: CDR1 LNHDA, CDR2 SQIVND (reference sequence). The CDR3 runs 14 residues. V shed 7 bases and J shed 0 bases, with 9 bases lying between them. For the CDR3, the DNA is TGTGCCAGTAACATACAGGCGAACACCGGGGAGCTGTTTTTT. It is translated as CASNIQANTGELFF.

The CDR3 protein is CATVEREGGNQPQHF. The DNA for the CDR3 is TGTGCCACAGTCGAGAGAGAGGGGGGAAATCAGCCCCAGCATTTT. The chain recombines TRBV10-3 with TRBJ1-5, with D perhaps TRBD1 (6 bases). This CDR3 has 15 residues. Germline loops: CDR1 ENHRY, CDR2 SYGVKD. Trimming removed 10 bases at V and 4 bases at J, with 20 bases between.

CDR3 nucleotides: TGTGCCAGCAGCTTAGGCCAGACCGGGACTAGTCTCTCAGATACGCAGTATTTT. Its translation is CASSLGQTGTSLSDTQYF. J is TRBJ2-3 and V is TRBV13; 8 bases are a match to TRBD2. CDR1 PRHDT and CDR2 FYEKMQ come from the germline V gene (reference sequence). The CDR3 spans 18 residues. Trimming removed 0 bases from V and 4 bases from J; junction bases left unmatched: 12.